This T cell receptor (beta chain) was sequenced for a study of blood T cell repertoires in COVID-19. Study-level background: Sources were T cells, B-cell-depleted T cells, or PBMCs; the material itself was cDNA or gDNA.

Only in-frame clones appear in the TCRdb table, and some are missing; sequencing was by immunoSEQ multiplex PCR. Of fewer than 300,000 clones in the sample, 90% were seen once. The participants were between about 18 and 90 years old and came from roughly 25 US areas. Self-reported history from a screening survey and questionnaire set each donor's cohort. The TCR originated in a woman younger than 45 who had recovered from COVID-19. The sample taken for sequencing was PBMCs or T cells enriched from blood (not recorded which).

The CDR3 reads CASSLAQQVDEQYF. For the CDR3, the DNA is TGTGCCAGCAGCTTGGCGCAGCAGGTAGACGAGCAGTACTTC. This chain uses TRBV5-4 with TRBJ2-7; D gene unclear. V gave up 0 bases and J gave up 5 bases, with 12 bases separating them. CDR1 is SGHNT and CDR2 is YYREEE in the germline V gene (reference sequence). The CDR3 is 14 residues long.